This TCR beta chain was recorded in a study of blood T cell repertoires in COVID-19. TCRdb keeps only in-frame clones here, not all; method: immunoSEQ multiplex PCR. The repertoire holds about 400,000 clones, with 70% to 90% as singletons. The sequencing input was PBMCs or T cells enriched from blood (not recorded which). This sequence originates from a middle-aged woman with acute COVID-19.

The CDR3 region is CASSLDGSPKETQYF. The DNA for the CDR3 is TGTGCCAGCAGCTTGGACGGGAGCCCTAAAGAGACCCAGTACTTC. The gene calls are TRBV5-5 and TRBJ2-5, with a possible D match to TRBD2 (6 bases). Trimming removed 0 bases at V and 3 bases at J, with 12 bases between. CDR1 and CDR2 from the germline V gene are SGHKS and YYEKEE (reference sequence). CDR3 length equals 15 residues.